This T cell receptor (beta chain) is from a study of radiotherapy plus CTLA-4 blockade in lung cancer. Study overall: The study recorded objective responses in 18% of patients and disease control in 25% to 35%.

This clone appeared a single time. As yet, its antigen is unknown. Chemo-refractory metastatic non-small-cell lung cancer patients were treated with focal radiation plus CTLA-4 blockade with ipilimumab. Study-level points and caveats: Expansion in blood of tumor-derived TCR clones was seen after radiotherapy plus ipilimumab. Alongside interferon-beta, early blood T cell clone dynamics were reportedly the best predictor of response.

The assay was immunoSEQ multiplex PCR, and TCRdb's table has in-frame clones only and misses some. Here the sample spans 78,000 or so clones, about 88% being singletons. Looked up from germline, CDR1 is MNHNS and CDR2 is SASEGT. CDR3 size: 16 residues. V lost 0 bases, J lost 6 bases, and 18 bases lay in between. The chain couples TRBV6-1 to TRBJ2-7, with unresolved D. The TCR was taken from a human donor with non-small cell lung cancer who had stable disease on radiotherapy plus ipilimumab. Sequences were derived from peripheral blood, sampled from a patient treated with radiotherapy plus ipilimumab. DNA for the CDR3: TGTGCCAGCAGTGAAGCTTCCACTACCAGAACTGCCGAGCAGTACTTC. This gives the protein CASSEASTTRTAEQYF.